A single sample is the source of the 20 T cell receptor beta chains below, sequenced in a study of T cell responses to AZD1222 COVID-19 vaccine. Only in-frame clones appear in the TCRdb table, and some are missing; sequencing was by immunoSEQ multiplex PCR. The table includes 150,000 or so clones, around 90% detected once. Sequences were derived from peripheral blood, sampled on day 0 of AZD1222 vaccination. The receptors here all came from an adult in good health.

This rearrangement joins TRBV5-4 to TRBJ1-3; D unclear. The length of the CDR3 is 15 residues. Germline assignment: CDR1 SGHNT and CDR2 YYREEE (reference sequence). V was cut by 2 bases and J by 0 bases, with 9 bases left in between. CDR3 sequence: CASSLGPGSGNTIYF. CDR3 coding DNA: TGTGCCAGCAGCTTAGGTCCAGGCTCTGGAAACACCATATATTTT.

The chain combines TRBV7-2 with TRBJ1-4; D call uncertain. V shed 1 base and J shed 8 bases, with 11 bases lying between them. Germline V gene lookup returns CDR1 SGHTA and CDR2 FQGNSA. The CDR3 contains 14 residues. Written as DNA, the CDR3 is TGTGCCAGCAGCTTAGACCGGCTCGGGGAAAAACTGTTTTTT. This codes for CASSLDRLGEKLFF.

The chain links TRBV3-1 (or the pseudogene TRBV3-2) to TRBJ2-1; D is uncertain. Germline-derived CDR1 and CDR2 are LGHDT and YNNKEL (reference sequence). CDR3 length: 16 residues. Trimming left V 0 bases short and J 3 bases short, with 12 bases between. This CDR3 reads CASSQDRRRLYNEQFF. CDR3 DNA sequence: TGTGCCAGCAGCCAAGATCGACGGCGACTCTACAATGAGCAGTTCTTC.

This clone was detected ten times or more. The same CDR3 arises from other DNA sequences in this sample as well. Here the CDR3 DNA reads TGTGCCAGCAGCTTACGACTAGCGGGGGGAGGGGGCACAGATACGCAGTATTTT. This gives the protein CASSLRLAGGGGTDTQYF. The chain has TRBV7-8 and TRBJ2-3; TRBD2 aligns across 13 bases. CDR1 is SGHVS, CDR2 FQNEAQ, per germline. Trimming cost V 2 bases and J 1 base; bases outside gene matches: 6. This CDR3 has 18 residues.

The chain joins TRBV25-1 to TRBJ2-5; weak D call: TRBD2 (7 bases). V dropped 8 bases and J dropped 7 bases, with 17 bases sitting between them. This CDR3 comprises 13 residues. Germline CDR1 and CDR2: MGHDK and SYGVNS. CDR3 sequence reads: CASFEGGLGTQYF. The CDR3 DNA follows: TGTGCCAGCTTCGAGGGGGGGCTAGGGACCCAGTACTTC.

The chain joins TRBV20-1 to TRBJ1-1; the D is unclear. The CDR3 sequence is 15 residues long. V lost 3 bases to trimming and J lost 0 bases, with 14 bases between them. CDR1 is DFQATT and CDR2 is SNEGSKA in the germline V gene (reference sequence). CDR3 sequence (DNA): TGCAGTGCTAGTCCCCAGAATATCATGAACACTGAAGCTTTCTTT. This sequence encodes CSASPQNIMNTEAFF.

V is TRBV7-2 and J is TRBJ2-3; D ambiguous. Trimming left V 0 bases short and J 2 bases short, with 12 bases between. The CDR3 contains 16 residues. The germline CDR1 and CDR2 sequences are SGHTA and FQGNSA. CDR3 DNA sequence: TGTGCCAGCAGCTTAGCTTCGGCTACCTCCACAGATACGCAGTATTTT. The encoded protein is CASSLASATSTDTQYF.

The CDR3 sequence: CSARMDEQYF. CDR3 DNA: TGCAGTGCTAGAATGGACGAGCAGTACTTC. The chain links TRBV20-1 to TRBJ2-7; D unclear. The CDR3 runs 10 residues. CDR1 and CDR2 from the germline V gene are DFQATT and SNEGSKA (reference sequence). V lost 2 bases to trimming and J lost 5 bases, with 4 bases between them.

The chain combines TRBV19 with TRBJ2-1, with 12 bases lining up with TRBD2. V was clipped by 6 bases and J by 4 bases; unmatched bases: 13. The CDR3 covers 18 residues. The germline V gene has CDR1 LNHDA and CDR2 SQIVND (reference sequence). CDR3 DNA: TGTGCCAGTAGACAAAGGACTAGCGGGGAACCCACATACAATGAGCAGTTCTTC. The encoded protein is CASRQRTSGEPTYNEQFF.

CDR3: CSVARGTNYGYTF. CDR3 coding DNA: TGCAGCGTTGCCCGGGGGACCAACTATGGCTACACCTTC. The V call is TRBV29-1, the J call TRBJ1-2, with D perhaps TRBD1 (5 bases). Germline values: CDR1 SQVTM, CDR2 ANQGSEA. The ends were cut back, 4 bases at V and 2 bases at J, with 11 bases in the middle. This CDR3 has 13 residues.

The V call is TRBV5-1, the J call TRBJ1-4, with D hard to call. The CDR3 covers 14 residues. Germline CDR1 SGHRS, CDR2 YFSETQ. V lost 0 bases, J lost 2 bases, and 5 bases lay in between. The CDR3 protein is CASSLGGTNEKLFF. The CDR3 region has the DNA TGCGCCAGCAGCTTGGGTGGGACTAATGAAAAACTGTTTTTT.

V is TRBV24-1 and J is TRBJ2-1, with D maybe TRBD2 (5 bases). The length of the CDR3 is 15 residues. The germline CDR1 and CDR2 sequences are KGHDR and SFDVKD. V lost 6 bases and J 0 bases, leaving 11 bases between the germline ends. The CDR3 spells CATSKRTPSYNEQFF. CDR3 sequence (DNA): TGTGCCACCAGTAAACGGACTCCCTCCTACAATGAGCAGTTCTTC.

The chain carries TRBV19 and TRBJ2-5, with 8 bases lining up with TRBD2. CDR1 and CDR2 from the germline V gene are LNHDA and SQIVND (reference sequence). There are 13 residues in the CDR3. Trimming removed 5 bases from V and 5 bases from J; junction bases left unmatched: 4. CDR3 in amino acids: CASSYSSGETQYF. The CDR3, as DNA: TGTGCCAGTAGTTATTCTAGCGGGGAGACCCAGTACTTC.

This sequence joins TRBV7-9 and TRBJ2-1; 7 bases fit TRBD2. Germline V gene data show CDR1 as SEHNR and CDR2 as FQNEAQ (reference sequence). V was clipped by 1 base and J by 6 bases; unmatched bases: 6. CDR3 size: 15 residues. The CDR3 reads CASSLGELAANEQFF. The CDR3 nucleotides read TGTGCCAGCAGCTTAGGGGAGCTAGCGGCCAATGAGCAGTTCTTC.

V and J are TRBV2 and TRBJ2-7; 14 positions agree with TRBD2. Per the germline V gene, CDR1 is SNHLY and CDR2 is FYNNEI. With 1 base clipped from V and 7 bases from J, the junction kept 3 bases outside the gene matches. The CDR3 totals 15 residues. In nucleotides, the CDR3 is TGTGCCAGCAGTGAAGGACTAGCGGGGGGGCAGGAGCAGTACTTC. Protein product: CASSEGLAGGQEQYF.

The V and J genes are TRBV28 and TRBJ1-6; 7 nucleotides match TRBD1. This CDR3 spans 17 amino acids. Germline V gene data show CDR1 as MDHEN and CDR2 as SYDVKM. J lost 7 bases, V lost 6 bases, and 15 bases had no gene match. In DNA form, the CDR3 reads TGTGCCAGCAGCTCCCCTGGGGGAGACAGGGTCAATTCACCCCTCCACTTT. Residues: CASSSPGGDRVNSPLHF.

V is TRBV5-1 and J is TRBJ1-1; maybe TRBD1 (6 bases). V lost 4 bases to trimming and J lost 11 bases, with 21 bases between them. The germline V gene has CDR1 SGHRS and CDR2 YFSETQ. The CDR3 extends over 14 amino acids. The CDR3 DNA is TGCGCCAGCAGCCCATTACAGGGAACGTTGGAGGCTTTCTTT. Amino acid sequence: CASSPLQGTLEAFF.

The chain links TRBV11-1 to TRBJ2-7; no clear D gene. Germline V CDR1 and CDR2: SGHAT, FQDESV (reference sequence). Trimming removed 1 base from V and 6 bases from J, with 13 bases in between. CDR3 size: 14 residues. CDR3 loop: CASSLGRVGSEQYF. The DNA of the CDR3 is TGTGCCAGCAGCTTAGGCCGAGTGGGCTCCGAGCAGTACTTC.

The V and J genes are TRBV27 and TRBJ2-7; D possibly corresponds to TRBD1 (5 bases). The CDR3 contains 14 residues. Germline V gene data show CDR1 as MNHEY and CDR2 as SMNVEV (reference sequence). Trimming took 8 bases from V and 3 from J, leaving 17 bases between them. In DNA form, the CDR3 reads TGTGCCAGCTCCCAGGCAGGGTTCGTCTACGAGCAGTACTTC. It encodes CASSQAGFVYEQYF.

The chain employs TRBV5-1 and TRBJ1-4; D is possibly TRBD1 (6 bases). The V and J ends lost 4 bases and 5 bases respectively, with 12 bases between them. The CDR3 is made up of 14 amino acids. CDR1 and CDR2 (germline): SGHRS, YFSETQ. CDR3 amino acids: CASSGGGPNEKLFF. CDR3 coding DNA: TGCGCCAGCAGCGGAGGGGGACCAAATGAAAAACTGTTTTTT.